A single sample is the source of the 5 T cell receptor beta chains below, sequenced in a study of shared clonotypes between healthy human individuals. The method was immunoSEQ multiplex PCR; TCRdb's version includes in-frame clones alone and lacks a portion of them. Among some 500,000 clones listed, around 95% were seen once. The sample was naive CD4+ T cells sorted from blood. The subset here: CD45RA+ positively selected. The source is a young woman in good health.

The chain links TRBV11-2 to TRBJ1-1; D call uncertain. V lost 0 bases and J 0 bases, leaving 11 bases between the germline ends. Germline V CDR1 and CDR2: SGHAT, FQNNGV. The CDR3 sequence is 16 residues long. The CDR3 nucleotides are TGTGCCAGCAGCTTAGATCCCCACCCAGTGAACACTGAAGCTTTCTTT. Protein: CASSLDPHPVNTEAFF.

In DNA form, the CDR3 reads TGCGCCAGCAGCTTTGAGGATGAAGCTTTCTTT. Protein product: CASSFEDEAFF. The gene calls are TRBV5-1 and TRBJ1-1, with D unclear. This CDR3 comprises 11 residues. V dropped 2 bases and J dropped 7 bases, with 6 bases sitting between them. Germline V gene lookup returns CDR1 SGHRS and CDR2 YFSETQ.

The chain couples TRBV6-1 to TRBJ2-7, with 9 bases aligning to TRBD1. CDR3 size: 14 residues. Germline V gene lookup returns CDR1 MNHNS and CDR2 SASEGT. Unmatched junction bases numbered 7, after V lost 8 bases and J lost 2 bases. Written as DNA, the CDR3 is TGTGCCAGCCGTCGGGACAGGGACGCCTACGAGCAGTACTTC. Amino acids: CASRRDRDAYEQYF.

The chain is built from TRBV5-1 and TRBJ2-1; D possibly corresponds to TRBD1 (6 bases). V dropped 4 bases and J dropped 9 bases, with 26 bases sitting between them. CDR1 is SGHRS and CDR2 is YFSETQ in the germline V gene. The CDR3 spans 17 residues. CDR3 in DNA: TGCGCCAGCAGCGCCAGACAGGTAAAGAGGGAGTTCGGTGAGCAGTTCTTC. Amino acids: CASSARQVKREFGEQFF.

The CDR3: CASSLAGDLQNYGYTF. The DNA of the CDR3 is TGTGCCAGCAGCTTAGCCGGGGACTTACAAAACTATGGCTACACCTTC. V and J are TRBV7-2 and TRBJ1-2; weak D call: TRBD1 (5 bases). CDR1 and CDR2 (germline): SGHTA, FQGNSA. V was cut by 0 bases and J by 2 bases, with 13 bases left in between. The CDR3 runs to 16 residues.